This note documents a single TCR beta chain sequence. Its antigen is undetermined. The CDR3 spans 11 residues. The V end lost 6 bases, the J end lost 5 bases, and 4 bases lay between the germline ends. Germline CDR1 is MNHEY and CDR2 is SMNVEV (reference sequence). The sample comes from a study of Ad26.COV2.S vaccination and SARS-CoV-2 variants. Regarding the study as a whole: Placebo recipients had lower spike-specific TCR breadth than vaccine recipients.

Using immunoSEQ multiplex PCR, the repertoire was profiled, and TCRdb retains in-frame clones only, with some absent. The sample holds about 97,000 clones, over 60% seen once. The sample in question was peripheral blood, obtained after recovery from COVID-19. The sequence derives from a human donor who had recovered from COVID-19. V is TRBV27 and J is TRBJ1-4; D is ambiguous. This chain's CDR3 is CASRSNEKLFF. For the CDR3, the DNA is TGTGCCAGCAGGTCAAATGAAAAACTGTTTTTT.